This T cell receptor (beta chain) is drawn from a study of OX40 agonist ivuxolimab in advanced cancers. Looking at the study overall: Treatment of patients was with ivuxolimab, an agonistic anti-OX40 (CD134) antibody.

Profiling relied on immunoSEQ multiplex PCR, and the TCRdb table lists in-frame clones only, not all of them. The profile covers nearly 35,000 clones, with around 92% appearing a single time and 30% to 40% taken by the ten largest. In germline, CDR1 is MDHEN, CDR2 SYDVKM. This CDR3 is built from 12 residues. The ends were cut back, 3 bases at V and 3 bases at J, with 6 bases in the middle. The V call is TRBV28, the J call TRBJ2-7; D possibly corresponds to TRBD2 (5 bases). The specimen comprised CD4+ or CD8+ T cells sorted from blood, sampled in a trial of the OX40 agonist ivuxolimab. The origin of this receptor is an adult with an advanced solid tumor such as melanoma, head and neck, liver or kidney cancer. The CDR3 reads CASSFGVYEQYF. The CDR3 DNA sequence: TGTGCCAGCAGTTTCGGGGTCTACGAGCAGTACTTC.